This T cell receptor beta chain was recovered during a study of cytomegalovirus exposure and HLA in healthy donors. For the study at large: Earlier, 90 million to 140 million unique TCR beta sequences were recovered from about 200 million T cells by an analysis. Overall study findings and caveats: In a later analysis, HLA-associated beta chains showed higher expansion and lower generation probabilities than comparable chains. Presence/absence analyses took donor sequencing depth as roughly uniform.

Vbeta (60) and Jbeta (13) primers were used in the PCR. Produced via immunoSEQ multiplex PCR; TCRdb's table is partial and in-frame only. This table lists roughly 31,000 clones. With respect to this clone: Its antigen remains unidentified.

Trimming at V came to 8 bases and at J to 8 bases, leaving 6 bases not matched to a gene. The germline CDR1 and CDR2 sequences are LNHDA and SQIVND (reference sequence). CDR3 size: 13 residues. The sample comprised PBMCs. This chain connects TRBV19 to TRBJ1-4; 9 bases match TRBD1. This clonotype was obtained from a man aged 25 to 40 in good health and CMV-seronegative. The CDR3 is CASSGTGREKLFF. The CDR3 DNA reads as TGTGCCAGTTCTGGGACAGGGAGAGAAAAACTGTTTTTT.